The 20 T cell receptor beta chains below were found in one sample sequenced in a study of blood T cell repertoires in COVID-19. TCRdb's copy holds only in-frame clones and misses some; the assay was immunoSEQ multiplex PCR. The table lists around 150,000 clones, approximately 83% of them singletons. The sample was peripheral blood. The receptors shown here come from a man aged 70 or older with acute or convalescent COVID-19.

In this sample, this clone turned up once. The chain uses TRBV29-1 and TRBJ2-7; 7 bases align to TRBD1. Losses at the gene ends were 5 bases for V and 1 base for J; bases not matched to a gene: 5. The CDR3 sequence is 13 residues long. Germline-derived CDR1 and CDR2 are SQVTM and ANQGSEA. DNA of the CDR3: TGCAGCGTTTCCCCGACAGGGTCCTACGAGCAGTACTTC. Translating gives CSVSPTGSYEQYF.

This clone has a single count. The DNA for the CDR3 is TGTGCCAGCTCACCAACAGGGTACGAGCAGTACTTC. Protein sequence: CASSPTGYEQYF. The V call is TRBV18, the J call TRBJ2-7; D is possibly TRBD1 (6 bases). In germline, CDR1 is KGHSH, CDR2 LQKENI. Trimming removed 2 bases at V and 4 bases at J, with 6 bases between. The CDR3 has 12 amino acids.

In this sample, this clone turned up once. The chain has TRBV19 and TRBJ1-6; 7 nucleotides match TRBD1. V was pared by 5 bases and J by 6 bases, with 7 bases of the junction left unmatched. The CDR3 has 15 residues. Germline CDR1 LNHDA, CDR2 SQIVND (reference sequence). CDR3 loop: CASSVTGTANSPLHF. Here the CDR3 DNA reads TGTGCCAGTAGTGTCACCGGGACAGCTAATTCACCCCTCCACTTT. Drawing the rest from reference TRBV19 and TRBJ1-6, the complete variable domain is DGGITQSPKYLFRKEGQNVTLSCEQNLNHDAMYWYRQDPGQGLRLIYYSQIVNDFQKGDIAEGYSVSREKKESFPLTVTSAQKNPTAFYLCASSVTGTANSPLHFGNGTRLTVT.

This sequence joins TRBV21-1 and TRBJ1-1; the table's D call, TRBD1, was not checked against the DNA. TRBV21-1 is deemed a pseudogene. This CDR3 is 17 amino acids long. This chain's CDR3 is CASSRQTGGWVNTEAFF. CDR3 nucleotides: TGTGCCAGCAGCAGACAGACAGGGGGCTGGGTGAACACTGAAGCTTTCTTT.

The chain combines TRBV9 with TRBJ2-5; the D is unclear. V lost 2 bases and J 5 bases, leaving 4 bases between the germline ends. CDR3 length: 11 residues. Germline CDR1 reads SGDLS; CDR2 reads YYNGEE. The DNA for the CDR3 is TGTGCCAGCAGCGTCATCGAGACCCAGTACTTC. Translated, it gives CASSVIETQYF.

Concerning this clone itself: Germline and junction disagree at one end, which may indicate a read error. J is TRBJ2-7 and V is TRBV4-1; 10 nucleotides agree with TRBD2. Germline V gene data show CDR1 as MGHRA and CDR2 as YSYEKL. The CDR3 extends over 17 amino acids. CDR3 sequence reads: CASSQAGSAGGSYEQYF. The CDR3 DNA follows: TGCGCCAGCAGCCAAGCAGGGTCAGCGGGAGGGTCCTACGAACAGTACTTC.

The chain couples TRBV5-8 to TRBJ1-5; D gene uncertain. The CDR3 consists of 14 residues. From germline, CDR1 is SGHTS and CDR2 YDEGEE. Trimming removed 7 bases at V and 2 bases at J, with 13 bases between. The CDR3 sequence: CASPATYGNQPQHF. In nucleotides, the CDR3 is TGTGCCAGCCCTGCAACTTATGGCAATCAGCCCCAGCATTTT.

The CDR3: CASSSLAAGGPTDTQYF. The CDR3 DNA reads TGTGCCAGCAGTTCCTTGGCAGCGGGAGGGCCGACAGATACGCAGTATTTT. The genes are TRBV27 and TRBJ2-3, with 10 bases matching TRBD2. The junction had 10 bases not matched to a gene; V was cut back by 4 bases and J by 3 bases. Germline V lookup: CDR1 MNHEY, CDR2 SMNVEV (reference sequence). There are 17 residues in the CDR3.

The V gene is TRBV5-6, the J gene TRBJ2-7; TRBD2 agrees at 9 bases. The CDR3 spans 14 residues. Trimming at V came to 0 bases and at J to 9 bases, leaving 7 bases not matched to a gene. Germline values: CDR1 SGHDT, CDR2 YYEEEE. In nucleotides, the CDR3 is TGTGCCAGCAGCTTGGTGGGACTAGCAGACGTGCAGTACTTC. This translates into CASSLVGLADVQYF. Using reference TRBV5-6 and TRBJ2-7 for the parts outside the CDR3, the full variable domain is DAGVTQSPTHLIKTRGQQVTLRCSPKSGHDTVSWYQQALGQGPQFIFQYYEEEERQRGNFPDRFSGHQFPNYSSELNVNALLLGDSALYLCASSLVGLADVQYFGPGTRLTVT.

This chain connects TRBV29-1 to TRBJ2-3; 7 bases align to TRBD2. CDR1 is SQVTM and CDR2 is ANQGSEA in the germline V gene. With V trimmed by 2 bases and J by 3 bases, 8 bases remained unmatched. CDR3 length: 15 amino acids. CDR3 in amino acids: CSVETSVRRTDTQYF. The CDR3 coding sequence is TGCAGCGTTGAAACTAGCGTGCGGCGGACAGATACGCAGTATTTT.

This clone turned up a few times. The J gene is TRBJ2-2, the V gene TRBV2, with D hard to call. The germline gives CDR1 SNHLY, CDR2 FYNNEI. This CDR3 has 14 residues. The germline V and J ends were trimmed by 0 bases and 5 bases, with 7 bases remaining between them. This chain's CDR3 is CASSEARRTGELFF. The DNA for the CDR3 is TGTGCCAGCAGTGAAGCCCGGAGAACCGGGGAGCTGTTTTTT. The full variable domain, its missing parts supplied by reference TRBV2 and TRBJ2-2, is EPEVTQTPSHQVTQMGQEVILRCVPISNHLYFYWYRQILGQKVEFLVSFYNNEISEKSEIFDDQFSVERPDGSNFTLKIRSTKLEDSAMYFCASSEARRTGELFFGEGSRLTVL.

The CDR3 nucleotides are TGTGCCAGCAGCCCAAAGACAAACTCCTACGAGCAGTACTTC. Protein: CASSPKTNSYEQYF. The genes are TRBV7-2 and TRBJ2-7; no clear D gene. The germline V gene encodes CDR1 SGHTA and CDR2 FQGNSA. Trimming left V 5 bases short and J 0 bases short, with 11 bases between. CDR3 length equals 14 residues. Looking up the rest from reference TRBV7-2 and TRBJ2-7 gives the full variable domain: GAGVSQSPSNKVTEKGKDVELRCDPISGHTALYWYRQSLGQGLEFLIYFQGNSAPDKSGLPSDRFSAERTGGSVSTLTIQRTQQEDSAVYLCASSPKTNSYEQYFGPGTRLTVT.

V usage is TRBV4-1 and J usage is TRBJ2-3; TRBD2 matches 12 bases. Germline CDR1 reads MGHRA; CDR2 reads YSYEKL. The V and J ends lost 1 base and 1 base, in that order; junction bases with no gene match: 6. The CDR3 spans 18 residues. The CDR3 nucleotides read TGCGCCAGCAGCCAAGCCGGGACTAGCGGGCTGGGCACAGATACGCAGTATTTT. Its translation is CASSQAGTSGLGTDTQYF.

CDR3 loop: CASGWGGNTDTQYF. CDR3 nucleotide sequence: TGTGCCAGCGGGTGGGGGGGAAACACAGATACGCAGTATTTT. The rearrangement joins TRBV2 to TRBJ2-3; 7 bases match TRBD2. This CDR3 is built from 14 residues. Per the germline V gene, CDR1 is SNHLY and CDR2 is FYNNEI. The V segment lost 8 bases and the J segment 2 bases; nucleotides outside the gene matches: 7. Looking up the rest from reference TRBV2 and TRBJ2-3 gives the full variable domain: EPEVTQTPSHQVTQMGQEVILRCVPISNHLYFYWYRQILGQKVEFLVSFYNNEISEKSEIFDDQFSVERPDGSNFTLKIRSTKLEDSAMYFCASGWGGNTDTQYFGPGTRLTVL.

The chain joins TRBV7-2 to TRBJ2-2; a possible D gene is TRBD1 (6 bases). This CDR3 is 17 amino acids long. V lost 1 base to trimming and J lost 5 bases, with 17 bases between them. The V gene's germline CDR1 is SGHTA and CDR2 FQGNSA. CDR3 nucleotide sequence: TGTGCCAGCAGCTTAGTCCGGAGGACAGTAAATACCGGGGAGCTGTTTTTT. Its protein is CASSLVRRTVNTGELFF.

V is TRBV20-1 and J is TRBJ2-1, with a possible D match to TRBD1 (5 bases). The CDR3 totals 14 residues. The V gene's germline CDR1 is DFQATT and CDR2 SNEGSKA (reference sequence). Trimming took off 3 bases at V and 4 bases at J, with 13 bases between the two ends. The DNA of the CDR3 is TGCAGTGCTAGTATCCCGACAGTTTACAATGAGCAGTTCTTC. Its translation: CSASIPTVYNEQFF.

V is TRBV19 and J is TRBJ1-5; D unresolved. The germline V gene has CDR1 LNHDA and CDR2 SQIVND (reference sequence). The CDR3 has 15 residues. V lost 2 bases and J 2 bases, leaving 10 bases between the germline ends. The CDR3 sequence is CASSIPGLGNQPQHF. The CDR3 nucleotides are TGTGCCAGTAGTATACCTGGGCTTGGCAATCAGCCCCAGCATTTT.

The J gene is TRBJ2-4, the V gene TRBV3-1 (or the pseudogene TRBV3-2), with D maybe TRBD2 (6 bases). Germline values: CDR1 LGHDT, CDR2 YNNKEL (reference sequence). The CDR3 covers 14 residues. The germline V and J ends were trimmed by 0 bases and 4 bases, with 7 bases remaining between them. For the CDR3, the DNA is TGTGCCAGCAGCCAAGAGGGGGGAAAAAACATTCAGTACTTC. It translates to CASSQEGGKNIQYF.

This clone was detected a few times. This rearrangement joins TRBV11-2 to TRBJ2-7, with D perhaps matching TRBD1 (5 bases). The CDR3 covers 14 residues. Trimming took 5 bases from V and 7 from J, leaving 18 bases between them. The V gene's germline CDR1 is SGHAT and CDR2 FQNNGV. CDR3: CASSLPGRWGEQYF. CDR3 bases: TGTGCCAGCAGCCTCCCAGGGCGATGGGGAGAGCAGTACTTC.

The chain carries TRBV4-3 and TRBJ2-4; TRBD1 aligns across 7 bases. This CDR3 region has 16 residues. With V trimmed by 0 bases and J by 8 bases, 10 bases remained unmatched. CDR1 and CDR2 (germline): LGHNA, YSLEER. CDR3 sequence reads: CASSQEWRGGVDIQYF. CDR3 in DNA: TGCGCCAGCAGCCAAGAGTGGAGAGGGGGCGTTGACATTCAGTACTTC.